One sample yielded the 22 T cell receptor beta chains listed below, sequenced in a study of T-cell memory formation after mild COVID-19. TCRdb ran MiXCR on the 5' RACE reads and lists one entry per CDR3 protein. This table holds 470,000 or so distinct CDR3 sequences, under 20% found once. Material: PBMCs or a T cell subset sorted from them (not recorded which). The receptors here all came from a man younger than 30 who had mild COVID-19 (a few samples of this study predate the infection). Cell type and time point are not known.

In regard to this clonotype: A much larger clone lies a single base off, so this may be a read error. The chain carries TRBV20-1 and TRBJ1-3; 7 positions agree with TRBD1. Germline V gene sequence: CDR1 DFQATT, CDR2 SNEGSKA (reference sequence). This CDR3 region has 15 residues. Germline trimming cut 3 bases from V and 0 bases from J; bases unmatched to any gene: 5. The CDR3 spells CSASPQGGSGNTIYF. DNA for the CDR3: TGCAGTGCTAGCCCCCAGGGGGGCTCTGGAAACACCATATATTTT.

CDR3 DNA: TGCGCCAGCAGCTTGGCAAAGGGCGGGTTCGGGTATGGCTACACCTTC. Its protein is CASSLAKGGFGYGYTF. The rearrangement joins TRBV5-1 to TRBJ1-2; D uncertain. V lost 0 bases, J lost 5 bases, and 17 bases lay in between. This CDR3 has 16 residues. CDR1 is SGHRS and CDR2 is YFSETQ in the germline V gene.

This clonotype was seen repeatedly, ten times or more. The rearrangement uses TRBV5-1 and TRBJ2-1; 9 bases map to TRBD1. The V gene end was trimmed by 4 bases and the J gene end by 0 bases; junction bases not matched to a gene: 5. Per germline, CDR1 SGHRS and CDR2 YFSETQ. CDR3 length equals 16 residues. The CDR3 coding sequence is TGCGCCAGCAGCACCGGACAGGGGAGCTCCTACAATGAGCAGTTCTTC. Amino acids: CASSTGQGSSYNEQFF.

CDR3 DNA: TGCAGCGCCAAGGTCCTAGCGGGGGGGTTAAGCTCCTACAATGAGCAGTTCTTC. Translation gives CSAKVLAGGLSSYNEQFF. The chain combines TRBV29-1 with TRBJ2-1; 12 bases match TRBD2. Germline V gives CDR1 SQVTM, CDR2 ANQGSEA. This CDR3 spans 18 amino acids. Germline trimming cut 7 bases from V and 0 bases from J; bases unmatched to any gene: 13.

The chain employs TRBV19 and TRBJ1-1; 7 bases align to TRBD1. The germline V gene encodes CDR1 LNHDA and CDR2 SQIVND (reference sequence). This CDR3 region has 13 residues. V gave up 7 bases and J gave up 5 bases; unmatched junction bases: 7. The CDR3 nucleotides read TGTGCCAGTACCGCAGGGGGAGGAACTGAAGCTTTCTTT. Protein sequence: CASTAGGGTEAFF.

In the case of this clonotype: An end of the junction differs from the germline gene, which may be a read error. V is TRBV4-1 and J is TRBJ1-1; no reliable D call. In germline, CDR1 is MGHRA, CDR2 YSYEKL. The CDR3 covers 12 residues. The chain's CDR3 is CASSQVNSEAFF. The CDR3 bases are TGCGCCAGCAGCCAAGTAAACAGTGAAGCTTTCTTT.

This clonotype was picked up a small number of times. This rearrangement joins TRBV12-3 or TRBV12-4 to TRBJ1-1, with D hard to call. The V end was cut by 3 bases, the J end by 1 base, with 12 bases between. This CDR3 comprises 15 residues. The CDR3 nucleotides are TGTGCCAGCAGTTTCAATCCCCTGCAGAACACTGAAGCTTTCTTT. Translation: CASSFNPLQNTEAFF.

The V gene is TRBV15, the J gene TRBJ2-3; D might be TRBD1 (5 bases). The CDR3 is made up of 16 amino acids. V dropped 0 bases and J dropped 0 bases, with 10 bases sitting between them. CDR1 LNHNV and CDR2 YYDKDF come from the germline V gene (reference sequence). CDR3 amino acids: CATSRDTGTSTDTQYF. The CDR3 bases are TGTGCCACCAGCAGAGATACAGGAACTAGCACAGATACGCAGTATTTT.

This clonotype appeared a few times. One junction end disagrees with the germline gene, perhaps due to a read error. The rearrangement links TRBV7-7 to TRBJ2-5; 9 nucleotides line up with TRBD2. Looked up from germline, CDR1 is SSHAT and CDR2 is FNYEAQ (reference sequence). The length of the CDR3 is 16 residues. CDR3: CASSLAMGLAEETQYF. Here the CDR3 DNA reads TGTGCTAGCAGCTTAGCAATGGGACTAGCCGAAGAGACCCAGTACTTC.

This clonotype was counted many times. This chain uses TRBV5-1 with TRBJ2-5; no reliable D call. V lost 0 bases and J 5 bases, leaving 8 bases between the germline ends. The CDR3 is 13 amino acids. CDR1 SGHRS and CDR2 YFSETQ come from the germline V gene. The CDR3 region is CASSLDVLETQYF. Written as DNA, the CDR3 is TGCGCCAGCAGCTTGGATGTCTTGGAGACCCAGTACTTC.

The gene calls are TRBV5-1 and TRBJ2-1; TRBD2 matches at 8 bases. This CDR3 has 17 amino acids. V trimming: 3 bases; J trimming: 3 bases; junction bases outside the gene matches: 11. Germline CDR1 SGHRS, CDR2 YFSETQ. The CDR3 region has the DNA TGCGCCAGCAGCTATTCATTTACTAGCGGAAACTACAATGAGCAGTTCTTC. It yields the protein CASSYSFTSGNYNEQFF.

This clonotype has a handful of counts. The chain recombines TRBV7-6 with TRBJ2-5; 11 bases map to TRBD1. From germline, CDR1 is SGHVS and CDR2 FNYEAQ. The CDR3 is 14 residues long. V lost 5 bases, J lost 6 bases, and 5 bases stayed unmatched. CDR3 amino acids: CASSPDRGHQTQYF. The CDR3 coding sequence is TGTGCCAGCAGCCCGGACAGGGGGCATCAGACCCAGTACTTC.

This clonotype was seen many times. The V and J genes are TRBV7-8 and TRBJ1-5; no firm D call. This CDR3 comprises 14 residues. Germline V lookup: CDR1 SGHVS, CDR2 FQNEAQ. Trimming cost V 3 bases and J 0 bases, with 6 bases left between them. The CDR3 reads CASSLVYSNQPQHF. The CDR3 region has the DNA TGTGCCAGCAGCTTGGTTTATAGCAATCAGCCCCAGCATTTT.

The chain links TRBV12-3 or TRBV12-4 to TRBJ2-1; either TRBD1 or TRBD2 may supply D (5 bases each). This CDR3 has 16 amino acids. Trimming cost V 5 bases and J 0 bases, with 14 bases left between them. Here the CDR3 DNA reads TGTGCCAGCAGTGGGGGTCCCGGTGCCTCCTACAATGAGCAGTTCTTC. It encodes CASSGGPGASYNEQFF.

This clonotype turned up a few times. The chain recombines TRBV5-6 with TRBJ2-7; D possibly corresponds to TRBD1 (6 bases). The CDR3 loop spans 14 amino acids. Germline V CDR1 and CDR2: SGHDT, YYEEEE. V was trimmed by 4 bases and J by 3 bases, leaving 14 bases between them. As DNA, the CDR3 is TGTGCCAGCAGCGGGTTCGGACAGAACTACGAGCAGTACGTC. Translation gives CASSGFGQNYEQYV.

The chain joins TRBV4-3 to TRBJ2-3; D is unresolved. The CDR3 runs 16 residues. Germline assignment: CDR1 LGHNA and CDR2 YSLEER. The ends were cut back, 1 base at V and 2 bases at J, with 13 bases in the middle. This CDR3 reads CASSQVQDDSTDTQYF. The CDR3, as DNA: TGCGCCAGCAGCCAAGTGCAGGACGACTCCACAGATACGCAGTATTTT.

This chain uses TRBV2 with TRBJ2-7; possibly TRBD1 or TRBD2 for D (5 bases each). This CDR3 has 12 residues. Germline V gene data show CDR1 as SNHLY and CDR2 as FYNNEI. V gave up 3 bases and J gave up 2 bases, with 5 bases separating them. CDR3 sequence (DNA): TGTGCCAGCAGTGAGGGGGCCTACGAGCAGTACGTC. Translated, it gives CASSEGAYEQYV.

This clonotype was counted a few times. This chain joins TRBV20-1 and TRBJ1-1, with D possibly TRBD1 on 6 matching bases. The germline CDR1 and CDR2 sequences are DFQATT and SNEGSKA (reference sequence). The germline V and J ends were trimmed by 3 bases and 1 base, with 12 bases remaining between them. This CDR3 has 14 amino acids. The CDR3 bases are TGCAGTGCTAGTCACAGGGAATCGAACACTGAAGCTTTCTTT. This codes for CSASHRESNTEAFF.

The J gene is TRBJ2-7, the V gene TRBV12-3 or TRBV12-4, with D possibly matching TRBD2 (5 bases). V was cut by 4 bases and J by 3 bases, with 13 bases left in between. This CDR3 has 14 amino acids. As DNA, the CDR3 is TGTGCCAGCAGTTCCTCAGACGGGGTCTACGAGCAGTACTTC. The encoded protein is CASSSSDGVYEQYF.

The CDR3 spells CASSLIPTGNTIYF. CDR3 DNA sequence: TGTGCCAGCAGTTTGATACCGACTGGAAACACCATATATTTT. This chain uses TRBV12-3 or TRBV12-4 with TRBJ1-3; D is unresolved. The CDR3 is 14 residues long. V gave up 3 bases and J gave up 2 bases, with 8 bases separating them.

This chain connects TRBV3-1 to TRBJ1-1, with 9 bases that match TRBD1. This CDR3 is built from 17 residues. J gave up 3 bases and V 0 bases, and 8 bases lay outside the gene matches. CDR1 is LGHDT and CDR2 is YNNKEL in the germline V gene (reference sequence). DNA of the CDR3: TGTGCCAGCAGCCAAGAATTCGGGACAGGGTTGCACACTGAAGCTTTCTTT. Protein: CASSQEFGTGLHTEAFF.

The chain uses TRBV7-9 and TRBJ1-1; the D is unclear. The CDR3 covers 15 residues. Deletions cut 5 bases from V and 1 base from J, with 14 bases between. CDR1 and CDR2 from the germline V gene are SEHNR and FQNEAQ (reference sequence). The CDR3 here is CASSPGCEQNTEAFF. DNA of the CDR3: TGTGCCAGCAGCCCCGGCTGCGAACAGAACACTGAAGCTTTCTTT. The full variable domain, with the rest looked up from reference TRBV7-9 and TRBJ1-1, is DTGVSQNPRHKITKRGQNVTFRCDPISEHNRLYWYRQTLGQGPEFLTYFQNEAQLEKSRLLSDRFSAERPKGSFSTLEIQRTEQGDSAMYLCASSPGCEQNTEAFFGQGTRLTVV.